Below, 20 T cell receptor beta chains from the same sample are listed, as sequenced in a study of beta chain features in type 1 diabetes. The entirety of the isolated RNA underwent reverse transcription, so expressed TCRB transcripts were sequenced. Measured with immunoSEQ multiplex PCR; TCRdb has only the in-frame clones, and not every one. The sample shows roughly 730,000 clones, about an eighth of them seen only once. Their antigen targets remain unknown. Study results and caveats: Moderate yet significant TCRB CDR3 shortening was seen in Type 1 diabetes patients in all four CD4+ subsets.

The sample consisted of naive CD4+ T cells from blood. The receptors come from a man between 18 and 35 years old with type 1 diabetes.

This clone occurred a few times. The same CDR3 is also encoded by other DNA sequences in this sample. The rearrangement uses TRBV4-1 and TRBJ2-5; D may be TRBD2 (5 bases). Deletions cut 0 bases from V and 3 bases from J, with 8 bases between. Germline V lookup: CDR1 MGHRA, CDR2 YSYEKL. This CDR3 comprises 14 residues. DNA of the CDR3: TGCGCCAGCAGCCAAGATCCCGGGAAAGAGACCCAGTACTTC. Its translation: CASSQDPGKETQYF.

This clone was seen more than once but under ten times. The chain uses TRBV11-2 and TRBJ1-4; D is possibly TRBD1 (6 bases). The V gene's germline CDR1 is SGHAT and CDR2 FQNNGV. Trimming cost V 1 base and J 7 bases, with 19 bases left between them. This CDR3 is 17 amino acids long. This chain's CDR3 is CASSLGVLGARSEKLFF. As DNA, the CDR3 is TGTGCCAGCAGCTTAGGAGTATTGGGGGCGCGGTCTGAAAAACTGTTTTTT.

The V gene is TRBV10-3, the J gene TRBJ2-7, with D unresolved. V shed 10 bases and J shed 0 bases, with 10 bases lying between them. CDR3 length equals 12 residues. Per the germline V gene, CDR1 is ENHRY and CDR2 is SYGVKD. The CDR3 DNA follows: TGTGCCACGAAAATAGACTCCTACGAGCAGTACTTC. This codes for CATKIDSYEQYF.

The table lists this clone with a few counts. The gene calls are TRBV5-1 and TRBJ2-5; D tentatively reads TRBD1 or TRBD2 (6 bases each). Germline V gene data show CDR1 as SGHRS and CDR2 as YFSETQ. This CDR3 is built from 13 residues. V lost 3 bases, J lost 5 bases, and 11 bases lay in between. This CDR3 is CASSSVGGETQYF. In nucleotides, the CDR3 is TGCGCCAGCAGCTCTGTAGGGGGGGAGACCCAGTACTTC.

This chain joins TRBV10-3 and TRBJ1-1; D may be TRBD1 (5 bases). There are 13 residues in the CDR3. The V end lost 8 bases, the J end lost 3 bases, and 13 bases lay between the germline ends. CDR1 is ENHRY, CDR2 SYGVKD, per germline. Here the CDR3 reads CAIGAGRDTEAFF. The CDR3 nucleotides are TGTGCCATCGGGGCAGGGAGGGACACTGAAGCTTTCTTT.

This clone was seen more than once but under ten times. This chain links TRBV2 with TRBJ1-6; a weak D match, TRBD1 (5 bases). Germline CDR1 and CDR2: SNHLY and FYNNEI. The CDR3 has 15 residues. Trimming removed 4 bases from V and 10 bases from J, with 17 bases in between. CDR3 in amino acids: CASSGMLVGGSPLHF. Here the CDR3 DNA reads TGTGCCAGCAGTGGGATGTTGGTGGGGGGATCACCCCTCCACTTT.

This clone was detected a few times. The rearrangement links TRBV9 to TRBJ2-6; D gene uncertain. The CDR3 is 17 residues long. Trimming took off 4 bases at V and 3 bases at J, with 17 bases between the two ends. Germline-derived CDR1 and CDR2 are SGDLS and YYNGEE. The CDR3 bases are TGTGCCAGCAGCCCAGAGGATGCTCACGGTGGGGCCAACGTCCTGACTTTC. Amino acid sequence: CASSPEDAHGGANVLTF.

The genes are TRBV7-3 and TRBJ2-1; TRBD2 might be the D (5 bases). The germline V gene has CDR1 SGHTA and CDR2 FQGTGA. Trimming shortened V by 5 bases and J by 9 bases, and 17 bases separated the two germline ends. The CDR3 spans 14 residues. CDR3 in amino acids: CASSTLMEDLEQFF. As DNA, the CDR3 is TGTGCCAGCAGCACCCTTATGGAGGACCTTGAGCAGTTCTTC.

A few counts support this clone. V is TRBV28 and J is TRBJ1-1, with TRBD1 matching 8 bases. The CDR3 totals 15 residues. Unmatched junction bases numbered 7, after V lost 7 bases and J lost 0 bases. Germline loops: CDR1 MDHEN, CDR2 SYDVKM. Here the CDR3 DNA reads TGTGCCAGCACCCTGGGACAGGCCATGAACACTGAAGCTTTCTTT. It codes for CASTLGQAMNTEAFF. Combining the CDR3 with reference TRBV28 and TRBJ1-1 gives the whole variable domain DVKVTQSSRYLVKRTGEKVFLECVQDMDHENMFWYRQDPGLGLRLIYFSYDVKMKEKGDIPEGYSVSREKKERFSLILESASTNQTSMYLCASTLGQAMNTEAFFGQGTRLTVV.

This clone was seen only a few times. The J gene is TRBJ1-1, the V gene TRBV5-1; D call uncertain. V was cut by 0 bases and J by 0 bases, with 6 bases left in between. The V gene's germline CDR1 is SGHRS and CDR2 YFSETQ. This CDR3 region has 14 residues. The CDR3 bases are TGCGCCAGCAGCTTGGGGGGAGTGAACACTGAAGCTTTCTTT. It is translated as CASSLGGVNTEAFF. Complete variable domain (other parts from reference TRBV5-1 and TRBJ1-1): KAGVTQTPRYLIKTRGQQVTLSCSPISGHRSVSWYQQTPGQGLQFLFEYFSETQRNKGNFPGRFSGRQFSNSRSEMNVSTLELGDSALYLCASSLGGVNTEAFFGQGTRLTVV.

The gene calls are TRBV25-1 and TRBJ1-2; D gene unclear. CDR1 is MGHDK and CDR2 is SYGVNS in the germline V gene. CDR3 length equals 12 residues. V was trimmed by 5 bases and J by 8 bases, leaving 12 bases between them. In DNA form, the CDR3 reads TGTGCCAGCAGTCAAGATGGATGGGGCTACACCTTC. It is translated as CASSQDGWGYTF.

This clone has only a few counts. The gene calls are TRBV7-2 and TRBJ1-2; D ambiguous. The germline V gene has CDR1 SGHTA and CDR2 FQGNSA. Trimming pared 0 bases from V and 3 bases from J, leaving 8 bases between. The CDR3 covers 14 residues. CDR3 in amino acids: CASSLAVADYGYTF. The CDR3 nucleotides read TGTGCCAGCAGCTTAGCGGTGGCTGACTATGGCTACACCTTC.

This clone has only a few counts. The rearrangement links TRBV7-9 to TRBJ1-2; possibly TRBD1 for D (5 bases). Germline CDR1 SEHNR, CDR2 FQNEAQ (reference sequence). The CDR3 totals 16 residues. Trimming removed 5 bases at V and 4 bases at J, with 20 bases between. The CDR3 nucleotides read TGTGCCAGCAGCCACCCTAGATGGGGGGACTCCTATGGCTACACCTTC. Protein product: CASSHPRWGDSYGYTF. The complete variable domain, with remaining parts taken from reference TRBV7-9 and TRBJ1-2, reads DTGVSQNPRHKITKRGQNVTFRCDPISEHNRLYWYRQTLGQGPEFLTYFQNEAQLEKSRLLSDRFSAERPKGSFSTLEIQRTEQGDSAMYLCASSHPRWGDSYGYTFGSGTRLTVV.

The chain recombines TRBV7-9 with TRBJ2-1; D possibly corresponds to TRBD2 (5 bases). Deletions cut 0 bases from V and 1 base from J, with 7 bases between. The CDR3 length is 15 residues. Germline loops: CDR1 SEHNR, CDR2 FQNEAQ (reference sequence). This chain's CDR3 is CASSLAGVSYNEQFF. DNA for the CDR3: TGTGCCAGCAGCTTAGCCGGGGTGTCCTACAATGAGCAGTTCTTC.

This clone was seen a handful of times. The gene calls are TRBV9 and TRBJ2-3, with 8 bases matching TRBD2. V shed 4 bases and J 1 base; nucleotides not matched to a gene: 2. This CDR3 comprises 14 residues. CDR1 is SGDLS and CDR2 is YYNGEE in the germline V gene. CDR3 residues: CASSSGLGTDTQYF. As DNA, the CDR3 is TGTGCCAGCAGCTCGGGACTAGGCACAGATACGCAGTATTTT.

The rearrangement joins TRBV7-2 to TRBJ1-1; the D is unclear. Germline CDR1 SGHTA, CDR2 FQGNSA. The length of the CDR3 is 14 residues. Trimming stripped 5 bases from V and 1 base from J, with 11 bases between. CDR3 amino acids: CASSRQQTNTEAFF. CDR3 bases: TGTGCCAGCAGCCGGCAACAGACGAACACTGAAGCTTTCTTT.

This clone has more than one count but fewer than ten. The gene calls are TRBV30 and TRBJ1-1; D unclear. Germline-derived CDR1 and CDR2 are GTSNPN and SVGIG (reference sequence). V was clipped by 3 bases and J by 4 bases, with 12 bases between them. The CDR3 sequence is 13 residues long. CDR3 loop: CAWSRELGTEAFF. The CDR3 bases are TGTGCCTGGAGCCGGGAGTTAGGCACTGAAGCTTTCTTT.

This clone appeared a few times. This chain uses TRBV4-2 with TRBJ2-1; TRBD1 agrees at 9 bases. Germline loops: CDR1 LGHNA, CDR2 YNFKEQ. The CDR3 covers 16 residues. V trimming: 4 bases; J trimming: 0 bases; junction bases outside the gene matches: 4. The CDR3 bases are TGTGCCAGCAGCCGCCCGGGACAGGGCTCCTACAATGAGCAGTTCTTC. This gives the protein CASSRPGQGSYNEQFF.

The chain is built from TRBV5-1 and TRBJ1-1, with a weak D call TRBD1 (5 bases). CDR1 is SGHRS and CDR2 is YFSETQ in the germline V gene. V lost 4 bases and J 6 bases, leaving 7 bases between the germline ends. The CDR3 is 11 amino acids. CDR3 sequence (DNA): TGCGCCAGCAGCGGGGGTTCTGAAGCTTTCTTT. Its translation is CASSGGSEAFF.

This clone was picked up a small number of times. Other DNA sequences from this sample encode an identical CDR3 as well. The V and J genes are TRBV30 and TRBJ2-7; unclear D gene. CDR3 size: 13 residues. The ends were cut back, 2 bases at V and 4 bases at J, with 12 bases in the middle. The germline gives CDR1 GTSNPN, CDR2 SVGIG (reference sequence). The CDR3 DNA reads TGTGCCTGGAGTTCCGGTCAGGCTTACGAGCAGTACTTC. Amino acids: CAWSSGQAYEQYF.